The 8 T cell receptor beta chains listed next were all sequenced from one sample in a study of CD8 T cells in Susac syndrome. About 0.45 to 1 ug RNA was reverse transcribed with random hexamers. One entry per CDR3 protein results from TCRdb running MiXCR on the immunoSEQ multiplex PCR reads. This table holds about 130,000 distinct CDR3 sequences, approximately 95% found once. Sequencing used CD8+ T cells from PBMCs. These receptors were obtained from a human donor with Susac syndrome.

CDR3 protein: CASSLMLQGGEQYF. CDR3 DNA: TGTGCCAGCAGCTTAATGCTCCAGGGAGGCGAGCAGTACTTC. This chain connects TRBV13 to TRBJ2-7; a weak D match, TRBD2 (6 bases). Between the trimmed V and J ends, which lost 2 bases and 6 bases, there was a span of 14 bases. Germline CDR1 PRHDT, CDR2 FYEKMQ (reference sequence). The CDR3 is 14 residues long. Using reference TRBV13 and TRBJ2-7 for the parts outside the CDR3, the full variable domain is AAGVIQSPRHLIKEKRETATLKCYPIPRHDTVYWYQQGPGQDPQFLISFYEKMQSDKGSIPDRFSAQQFSDYHSELNMSSLELGDSALYFCASSLMLQGGEQYFGPGTRLTVT.

The rearrangement joins TRBV27 to TRBJ1-5; 9 bases agree with TRBD1. CDR1 is MNHEY, CDR2 SMNVEV, per germline (reference sequence). V shed 3 bases and J 1 base; nucleotides not matched to a gene: 1. CDR3 length: 15 residues. As DNA, the CDR3 is TGTGCCAGCAGTTTCGGGACAGGGAGCAATCAGCCCCAGCATTTT. It specifies CASSFGTGSNQPQHF.

The chain is built from TRBV25-1 and TRBJ2-3, with 10 bases identical to TRBD2. This CDR3 comprises 13 residues. The germline V gene encodes CDR1 MGHDK and CDR2 SYGVNS. With V trimmed by 5 bases and J by 7 bases, 3 bases remained unmatched. Written as DNA, the CDR3 is TGTGCCAGCAGTTCTAGCGGGAGAAATACGCAGTATTTT. Its translation is CASSSSGRNTQYF.

The CDR3 here is CASRGLVYEQYF. The CDR3 DNA is TGTGCCAGCAGAGGACTAGTCTACGAGCAGTACTTC. V gene TRBV6-5 combines with J gene TRBJ2-7; 7 bases agree with TRBD2. Germline CDR1 and CDR2: MNHEY and SVGAGI. Unmatched junction bases numbered 2, after V lost 6 bases and J lost 3 bases. The CDR3 totals 12 residues.

The chain has TRBV12-3 or TRBV12-4 and TRBJ1-1; 7 bases are shared with TRBD1. There are 13 residues in the CDR3. With 6 bases clipped from V and 3 bases from J, the junction kept 4 bases outside the gene matches. The CDR3 loop reads CASSGTGDTEAFF. The DNA for the CDR3 is TGTGCCAGCAGCGGCACAGGGGACACTGAAGCTTTCTTT.

This chain links TRBV28 with TRBJ1-5; maybe TRBD1 (5 bases). CDR3 size: 15 residues. Germline V gene lookup returns CDR1 MDHEN and CDR2 SYDVKM. V lost 3 bases, J lost 2 bases, and 11 bases lay in between. The CDR3 bases are TGTGCCAGCAGTTTTGTGGGGACGGGCAATCAGCCCCAGCATTTT. This translates into CASSFVGTGNQPQHF.

The chain recombines TRBV7-9 with TRBJ2-7, with D maybe TRBD2 (6 bases). This CDR3 has 14 residues. Germline lookup yields CDR1 SEHNR and CDR2 FQNEAQ (reference sequence). The V end lost 5 bases, the J end lost 4 bases, and 15 bases lay between the germline ends. The CDR3 nucleotides read TGTGCCAGCAGCACCGGAGGTCGGGGGTACGAGCAGTACTTC. This gives the protein CASSTGGRGYEQYF.

The genes are TRBV27 and TRBJ2-7; 7 bases are a match to TRBD2. Trimming cost V 7 bases and J 5 bases; bases outside gene matches: 2. Germline CDR1 and CDR2: MNHEY and SMNVEV (reference sequence). This CDR3 comprises 11 residues. CDR3 in amino acids: CASIAGHEQYF. The CDR3 DNA reads TGTGCCAGCATAGCGGGCCACGAGCAGTACTTC.